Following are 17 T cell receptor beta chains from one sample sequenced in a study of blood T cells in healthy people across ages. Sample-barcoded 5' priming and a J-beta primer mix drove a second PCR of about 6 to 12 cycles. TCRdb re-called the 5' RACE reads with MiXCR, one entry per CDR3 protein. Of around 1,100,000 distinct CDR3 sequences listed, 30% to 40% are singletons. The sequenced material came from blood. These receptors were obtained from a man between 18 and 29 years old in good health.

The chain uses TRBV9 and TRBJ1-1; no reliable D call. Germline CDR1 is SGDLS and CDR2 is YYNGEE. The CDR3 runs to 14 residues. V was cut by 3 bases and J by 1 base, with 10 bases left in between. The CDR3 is CASSGAPANTEAFF. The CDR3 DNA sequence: TGTGCCAGCAGCGGGGCGCCGGCGAACACTGAAGCTTTCTTT.

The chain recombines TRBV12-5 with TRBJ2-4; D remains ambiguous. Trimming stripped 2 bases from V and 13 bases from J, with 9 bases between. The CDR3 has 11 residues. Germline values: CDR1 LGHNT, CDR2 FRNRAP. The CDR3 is CASGLYDEQYF. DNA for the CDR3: TGTGCTAGTGGTTTGTACGATGAGCAGTACTTC.

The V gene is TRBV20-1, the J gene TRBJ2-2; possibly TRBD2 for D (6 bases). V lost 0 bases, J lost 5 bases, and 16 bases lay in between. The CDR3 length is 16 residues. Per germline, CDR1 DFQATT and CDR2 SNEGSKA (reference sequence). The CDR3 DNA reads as TGCAGTGCTAGAGACCCGTGGCGGGGCGGGACCGGGGAGCTGTTTTTT. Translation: CSARDPWRGGTGELFF.

CDR3 region: CSASIRPSEQYF. CDR3 coding DNA: TGCAGTGCTAGCATAAGACCGAGCGAGCAGTACTTC. The chain couples TRBV20-1 to TRBJ2-7, with unresolved D. In germline, CDR1 is DFQATT, CDR2 SNEGSKA (reference sequence). CDR3 length equals 12 residues. V lost 3 bases, J lost 6 bases, and 12 bases lay in between.

The DNA for the CDR3 is TGTGCCAGCAGTGTTGCGGGGCTTGAAGCTTTCTTT. As protein: CASSVAGLEAFF. This rearrangement joins TRBV12-3 or TRBV12-4 to TRBJ1-1; tentative D call: TRBD1 (5 bases). The CDR3 has 12 residues. V was cut by 5 bases and J by 7 bases, with 11 bases left in between.

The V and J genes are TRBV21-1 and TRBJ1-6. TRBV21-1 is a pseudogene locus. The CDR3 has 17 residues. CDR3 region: CASSKPPCADSNSPLHF. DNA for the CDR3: TGTGCCAGCAGCAAACCCCCTTGTGCAGATAGTAATTCACCCCTCCACTTT.

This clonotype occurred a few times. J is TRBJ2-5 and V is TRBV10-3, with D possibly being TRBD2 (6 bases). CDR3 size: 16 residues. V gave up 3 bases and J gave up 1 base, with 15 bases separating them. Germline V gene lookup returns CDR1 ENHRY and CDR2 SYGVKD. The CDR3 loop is CAISEGVGGPQETQYF. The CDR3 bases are TGTGCCATCAGTGAAGGGGTCGGGGGTCCCCAAGAGACCCAGTACTTC.

The CDR3 nucleotides are TGCAGCGTGACAGGGGGCAGGTTTTGGGACACTGAAGCTTTCTTT. Translating it yields CSVTGGRFWDTEAFF. The chain links TRBV29-1 to TRBJ1-1; TRBD1 matches 10 bases. Germline assignment: CDR1 SQVTM and CDR2 ANQGSEA. The CDR3 has 15 amino acids. V lost 6 bases and J lost 3; bases outside the gene matches: 10. The full variable domain, its missing parts supplied by reference TRBV29-1 and TRBJ1-1, is SAVISQKPSRDICQRGTSLTIQCQVDSQVTMMFWYRQQPGQSLTLIATANQGSEATYESGFVIDKFPISRPNLTFSTLTVSNMSPEDSSIYLCSVTGGRFWDTEAFFGQGTRLTVV.

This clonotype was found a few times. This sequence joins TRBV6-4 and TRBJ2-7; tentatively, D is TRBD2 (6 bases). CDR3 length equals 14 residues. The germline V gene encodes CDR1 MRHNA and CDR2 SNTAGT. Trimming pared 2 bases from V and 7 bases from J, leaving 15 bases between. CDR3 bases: TGTGCCAGCAGTGACGGGAGTAGCGGTGCAGAGCAGTACTTC. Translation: CASSDGSSGAEQYF.

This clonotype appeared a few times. The CDR3 sequence is CASSKTGGEAEKLFF. The CDR3, as DNA: TGTGCCAGCAGCAAGACAGGGGGCGAAGCTGAAAAACTGTTTTTT. The chain joins TRBV28 to TRBJ1-4; 10 nucleotides align to TRBD1. The CDR3 is 15 residues long. Germline V gene sequence: CDR1 MDHEN, CDR2 SYDVKM. Trimming took 6 bases from V and 7 from J; bases not matched to a gene: 8. The whole variable domain, remainder taken from reference TRBV28 and TRBJ1-4, is DVKVTQSSRYLVKRTGEKVFLECVQDMDHENMFWYRQDPGLGLRLIYFSYDVKMKEKGDIPEGYSVSREKKERFSLILESASTNQTSMYLCASSKTGGEAEKLFFGSGTQLSVL.

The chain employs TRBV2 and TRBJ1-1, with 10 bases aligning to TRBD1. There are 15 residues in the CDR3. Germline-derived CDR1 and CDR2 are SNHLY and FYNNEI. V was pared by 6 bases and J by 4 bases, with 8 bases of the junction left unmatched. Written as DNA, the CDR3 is TGTGCCAGCAGCGCGACAGGGGGCGCGAGCACTGAAGCTTTCTTT. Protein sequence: CASSATGGASTEAFF.

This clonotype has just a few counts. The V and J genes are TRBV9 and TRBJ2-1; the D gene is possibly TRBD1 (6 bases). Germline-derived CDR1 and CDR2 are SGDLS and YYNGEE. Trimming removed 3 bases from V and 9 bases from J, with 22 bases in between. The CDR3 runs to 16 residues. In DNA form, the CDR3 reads TGTGCCAGCAGCGCAGCCACAGGGAATTTCGATACTGAGCAGTTCTTC. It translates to CASSAATGNFDTEQFF.

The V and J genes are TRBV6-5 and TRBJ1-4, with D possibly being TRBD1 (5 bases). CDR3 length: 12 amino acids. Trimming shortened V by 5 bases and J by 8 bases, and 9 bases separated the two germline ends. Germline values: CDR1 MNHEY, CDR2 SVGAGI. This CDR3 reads CASSRGKEKLFF. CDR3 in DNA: TGTGCCAGCAGTAGGGGCAAAGAAAAACTGTTTTTT.

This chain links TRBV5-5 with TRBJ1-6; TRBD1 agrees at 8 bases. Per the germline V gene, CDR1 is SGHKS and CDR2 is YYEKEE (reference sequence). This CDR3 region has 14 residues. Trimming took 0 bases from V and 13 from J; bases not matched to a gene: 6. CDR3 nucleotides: TGTGCCAGCAGCTTGGACAGGGGGAGTAGGCCCCTCCACTTT. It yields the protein CASSLDRGSRPLHF.

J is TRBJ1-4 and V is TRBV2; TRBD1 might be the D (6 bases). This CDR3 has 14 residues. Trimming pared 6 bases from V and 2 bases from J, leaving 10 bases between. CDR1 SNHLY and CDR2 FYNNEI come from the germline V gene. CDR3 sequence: CASRQDSTNEKLFF. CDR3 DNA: TGTGCCAGCAGGCAGGACAGCACTAATGAAAAACTGTTTTTT.

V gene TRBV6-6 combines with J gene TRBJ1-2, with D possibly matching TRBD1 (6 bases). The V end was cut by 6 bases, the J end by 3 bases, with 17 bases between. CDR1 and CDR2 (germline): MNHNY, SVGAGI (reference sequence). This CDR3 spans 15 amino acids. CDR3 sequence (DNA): TGTGCCAGCAGCCGTCAGGGGACCTCCCACTATGGCTACACCTTC. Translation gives CASSRQGTSHYGYTF.

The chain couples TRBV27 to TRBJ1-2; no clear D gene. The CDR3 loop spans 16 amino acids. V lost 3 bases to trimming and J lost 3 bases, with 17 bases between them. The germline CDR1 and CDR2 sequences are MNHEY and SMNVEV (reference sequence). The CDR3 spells CASSLYPSGPHYGYTF. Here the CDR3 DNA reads TGTGCCAGCAGTTTGTACCCATCCGGGCCGCACTATGGCTACACCTTC.